These T cell receptor beta chains were read from a single sample in a study of blood T cells in healthy people across ages. From the 5' RACE reads, TCRdb called clonotypes with MiXCR, one entry per CDR3 protein. The sample includes about 570,000 distinct CDR3 sequences, 25% to 30% seen only once; the top ten take roughly 20%. The sequencing input was blood. The receptors were gathered from a woman in her 70s in good health. Each CDR3 is given with its conserved first and last residue. Each record gives: J gene, V gene, D gene, clone size, CDR3 protein, CDR3 DNA. D genes are given only for firm matches. Where a row states a size, it is once, few, many or the class of an expanded clone; other rows omit it.

>TRBJ1-6|TRBV18|-|-
CASSPYEGNNSPLHF
TGTGCCAGCTCACCCTATGAGGGTAATAATTCACCCCTCCACTTT
>TRBJ1-1|TRBV10-3|-|-
CAISGINTEAFF
TGTGCCATCAGCGGGATAAACACTGAAGCTTTCTTT
>TRBJ2-1|TRBV7-2|-|few
CASSLAPGVSYNEQSF
TGTGCCAGCAGCTTAGCCCCAGGGGTCTCCTACAATGAGCAGTCCTTC
>TRBJ2-7|TRBV20-1|-|-
CSARSRGGYEQYF
TGCAGTGCTAGATCTCGTGGGGGCTACGAGCAGTACTTC
>TRBJ1-5|TRBV2|-|-
CASSDGQGDQPQHF
TGTGCCAGCAGTGATGGCCAGGGTGATCAGCCCCAGCATTTT
>TRBJ1-2|TRBV11-2|-|-
CASSLDLIGGSNYGYAF
TGTGCCAGCAGCTTAGATCTAATTGGTGGCAGCAACTATGGCTACGCCTTC
>TRBJ1-4|TRBV27|-|few
CASSLANPQAVGEKLFF
TGTGCCAGCAGTCTAGCCAATCCCCAGGCGGTCGGTGAAAAACTGTTTTTT
>TRBJ2-3|TRBV5-1|-|-
CASSFAGLGVDTQYF
TGCGCCAGCAGCTTCGCGGGCCTGGGGGTAGATACGCAGTATTTT
>TRBJ2-1|TRBV7-2|-|-
CASSLGATLYYNEQFF
TGTGCCAGCAGCTTAGGGGCTACGCTATACTACAATGAGCAGTTCTTC
>TRBJ1-4|TRBV6-1|-|few
CASSEEYRLNEKLFF
TGTGCCAGCAGTGAAGAGTACAGACTTAATGAAAAACTGTTTTTT
>TRBJ1-2|TRBV29-1|-|few
CSVDMSYGYTF
TGCAGCGTCGACATGAGCTATGGCTACACCTTC
>TRBJ1-2|TRBV25-1|TRBD1|-
CASTETGGYGYTF
TGTGCCAGCACTGAAACAGGGGGCTATGGCTACACCTTC
>TRBJ2-7|TRBV7-2|TRBD2|-
CASSWTSGGVSSYEQYF
TGTGCCAGCAGCTGGACTAGCGGGGGTGTAAGCTCCTACGAGCAGTACTTC
>TRBJ2-1|TRBV7-9|TRBD2|-
CASSFLKASGGGEQFF
TGTGCCAGCAGCTTTCTTAAGGCTAGCGGGGGAGGTGAGCAGTTCTTC
>TRBJ1-2|TRBV4-3|TRBD1|few
CASSQDGGNAGGGVYGYTF
TGCGCCAGCAGCCAAGATGGGGGGAACGCAGGGGGAGGCGTTTATGGCTACACCTTC
>TRBJ1-2|TRBV12-3/TRBV12-4|-|-
CASSATDNYGYTF
TGTGCCAGCAGCGCGACGGACAACTATGGCTACACCTTC
>TRBJ2-3|TRBV11-2|TRBD2|-
CASTLIAGGPTDTQYF
TGTGCCAGCACCTTAATAGCGGGGGGCCCCACAGATACGCAGTATTTT
>TRBJ1-1|TRBV7-9|-|few
CASFPLGVNTEAFF
TGTGCCAGCTTCCCCTTGGGGGTGAACACTGAAGCTTTCTTT
>TRBJ1-2|TRBV4-1|-|few
CASSHPGRVDYGYTF
TGCGCCAGCAGCCACCCAGGGAGGGTTGACTATGGCTACACCTTC
>TRBJ2-7|TRBV2|-|few
CASRVRLVGSSYEQYF
TGTGCCAGCAGGGTCCGACTAGTCGGGAGCTCCTACGAGCAGTACTTC
>TRBJ2-1|TRBV24-1|-|-
CATSDPRSVYNEQFF
TGTGCCACCAGTGACCCTCGTTCGGTTTACAATGAGCAGTTCTTC
>TRBJ1-1|TRBV6-2/TRBV6-3|-|few
CASRAPQGWEVTEAFF
TGTGCCAGCAGGGCACCACAGGGATGGGAGGTAACTGAAGCTTTCTTT
>TRBJ1-2|TRBV7-2|-|many
CASSPRGQGGEYGYTF
TGTGCCAGCAGCCCACGGGGGCAGGGAGGAGAATATGGCTACACCTTC
>TRBJ1-3|TRBV5-5|TRBD1|-
CASSLGQGILSGNTIYF
TGTGCCAGCAGCTTGGGACAGGGGATCCTTTCTGGAAACACCATATATTTT
>TRBJ2-5|TRBV6-5|-|-
CASWGHPYQETQYF
TGTGCCAGCTGGGGACACCCGTACCAAGAGACCCAGTACTTC
>TRBJ2-1|TRBV11-2|-|-
CASSFRDSYNEQFF
TGTGCCAGCAGCTTCCGGGACTCCTACAATGAGCAGTTCTTC
>TRBJ2-1|TRBV5-6|TRBD1|few
CASSWLQGSTGGQFF
TGTGCCAGCAGCTGGTTACAGGGGTCAACAGGCGGGCAGTTCTTC
>TRBJ1-4|TRBV12-3/TRBV12-4|-|-
CAGSPIGGGEEKLFF
TGTGCCGGCAGTCCGATCGGGGGCGGGGAAGAAAAACTGTTTTTT
>TRBJ2-5|TRBV5-1|-|-
CASTPDQETQYF
TGCGCCAGCACCCCGGACCAAGAGACCCAGTACTTC
>TRBJ1-1|TRBV5-6|-|few
CASSPGRETEAFF
TGTGCCAGCAGCCCGGGTCGGGAAACTGAAGCTTTCTTT
>TRBJ2-1|TRBV5-5|-|few
CASSFEDRAPSEQFF
TGTGCCAGCAGCTTCGAGGACAGAGCACCGAGCGAGCAGTTCTTC
>TRBJ2-3|TRBV6-6|-|few
CASTITQGGRADTQYF
TGTGCCAGCACCATCACGCAGGGGGGGCGGGCAGATACGCAGTATTTT
>TRBJ2-7|TRBV11-2|-|few
CASSSDLVSYEQYF
TGTGCCAGCAGCTCTGACTTAGTGAGCTACGAGCAGTACTTC
>TRBJ2-7|TRBV7-2|TRBD1|few
CASSPRQGEGYEQYF
TGTGCCAGCAGCCCAAGACAGGGGGAGGGATACGAGCAGTACTTC
>TRBJ1-1|TRBV7-3|TRBD1|-
CTSSSQGRGMNTEAFF
TGTACCAGCAGCTCACAGGGGAGGGGGATGAACACTGAAGCTTTCTTT
>TRBJ2-3|TRBV9|-|-
CASSVEQVPSTDTQYF
TGTGCCAGCAGCGTAGAACAGGTCCCTAGCACAGATACGCAGTATTTT
>TRBJ2-7|TRBV7-2|TRBD2|-
CASSFSGVRYEQYF
TGTGCCAGCAGCTTTAGCGGGGTGAGGTACGAGCAGTACTTC
>TRBJ1-1|TRBV18|TRBD1|few
CASSSTGADTEAFF
TGTGCCAGCTCGTCAACAGGGGCTGACACTGAAGCTTTCTTT
>TRBJ2-5|TRBV5-1|-|few
CASSLMSQETQYF
TGCGCCAGCAGCTTGATGTCCCAAGAGACCCAGTACTTC
>TRBJ2-1|TRBV20-1|TRBD2|-
CSARGLAGGNNEQFF
TGCAGTGCTAGGGGTCTAGCGGGGGGGAACAATGAGCAGTTCTTC
>TRBJ2-3|TRBV25-1|-|-
CASSERTASTDTQYF
TGTGCCAGCAGTGAAAGGACGGCTAGCACAGATACGCAGTATTTT
>TRBJ1-2|TRBV7-3|TRBD1|-
CAKKNTGGGGYTF
TGTGCCAAAAAGAACACAGGGGGCGGTGGCTACACCTTC